The sequence of this T cell receptor beta chain was determined in a study of graft-versus-host responses after intestinal transplantation. Findings and limits, study-wide: In recipient marrow, GvH clones were found, and some appeared first in ileum or blood.

Data came from immunoSEQ multiplex PCR; TCRdb stores just in-frame clones and leaves some out. The profile shows around 90,000 clones, less than 95% of them singletons. In regard to this clone: Its matching antigen is unknown.

V lost 2 bases, J lost 2 bases, and 12 bases lay in between. This CDR3 region has 15 residues. From germline, CDR1 is MNHNY and CDR2 SVGAGI (reference sequence). The rearrangement uses TRBV6-6 and TRBJ1-2, with D maybe TRBD1 (6 bases). This material consisted of unstimulated CD4+ T cells sorted from spleen or lymph node cells, taken before transplant. This sequence was found in a human donor who was the organ donor for an intestinal transplant. DNA of the CDR3: TGTGCCAGCAGTTACGGCAGGGGAGGCAACTATGGCTACACCTTC. This encodes CASSYGRGGNYGYTF.